This T cell receptor beta chain stems from a study of T cell responses to AZD1222 COVID-19 vaccine. Clones were read by immunoSEQ multiplex PCR, and TCRdb kept only the in-frame ones, dropping some. The table shows 140,000 to 150,000 clones, with more than 75% occurring only once. The sample in question was peripheral blood, obtained 28 days after the second AZD1222 dose. The source is an adult who received the AZD1222 COVID-19 vaccine.

The CDR3 region has the DNA TGTGCCAGTAGTCCCCCCCCCACGACAGCCCCCAGGCCCCAGCATTTT. It encodes CASSPPPTTAPRPQHF. The gene calls are TRBV19 and TRBJ1-5, with D perhaps TRBD1 (5 bases). There are 16 residues in the CDR3. Germline V gene data show CDR1 as LNHDA and CDR2 as SQIVND (reference sequence). V lost 5 bases and J 9 bases, leaving 23 bases between the germline ends.